This T cell receptor (beta chain) was profiled in a study of T cells in Graves' hyperthyroidism and ophthalmopathy. RNA transcripts provided the source from which TCR beta CDR3 regions were amplified. HTBI primers were used for first-round RT-PCR of the TCR CDR3. TCRdb fed the multiplex PCR reads into MiXCR, producing one record per CDR3 protein. The profile shows a few hundred thousand distinct CDR3 sequences, around 14% of them singletons. This clonotype has ten or more counts. Germline V CDR1 and CDR2: MNHNS, SASEGT. After removal of 7 bases from V and 4 bases from J, the junction contained 18 bases not matched to a gene. The CDR3 extends over 19 amino acids. Patients aged 18 to 65 had newly diagnosed hyperthyroidism lasting under 2 months. A patient was excluded if there was uncontrolled infection, other autoimmune disease, pregnancy or lactation.

The source of this sequence is a woman in her twenties or thirties with Graves' hyperthyroidism. Input material: blood. The rearrangement joins TRBV6-1 to TRBJ2-7; TRBD2 agrees at 14 bases. CDR3: CASTKGTSGRGGIGYEQYF. For the CDR3, the DNA is TGTGCCAGCACCAAAGGGACTAGCGGGAGAGGCGGCATAGGGTACGAGCAGTACTTC.